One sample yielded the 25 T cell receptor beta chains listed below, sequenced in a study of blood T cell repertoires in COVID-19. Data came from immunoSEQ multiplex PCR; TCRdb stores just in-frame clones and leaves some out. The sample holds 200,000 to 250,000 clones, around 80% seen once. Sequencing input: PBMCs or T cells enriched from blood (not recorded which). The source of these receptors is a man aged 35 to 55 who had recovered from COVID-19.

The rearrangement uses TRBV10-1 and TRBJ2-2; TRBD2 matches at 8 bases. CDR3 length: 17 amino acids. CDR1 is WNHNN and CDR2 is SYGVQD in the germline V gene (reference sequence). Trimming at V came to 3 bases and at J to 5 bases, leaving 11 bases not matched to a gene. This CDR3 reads CASSEGLAGTVTGELFF. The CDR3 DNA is TGCGCCAGCAGTGAAGGGCTAGCGGGTACGGTGACCGGGGAGCTGTTTTTT.

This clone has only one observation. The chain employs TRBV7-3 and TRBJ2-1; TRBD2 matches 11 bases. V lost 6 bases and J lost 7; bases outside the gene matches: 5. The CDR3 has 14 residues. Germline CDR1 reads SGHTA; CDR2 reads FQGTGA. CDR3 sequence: CASRSTSGNNEQFF. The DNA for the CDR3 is TGTGCCAGCAGGTCGACTAGCGGGAATAATGAGCAGTTCTTC.

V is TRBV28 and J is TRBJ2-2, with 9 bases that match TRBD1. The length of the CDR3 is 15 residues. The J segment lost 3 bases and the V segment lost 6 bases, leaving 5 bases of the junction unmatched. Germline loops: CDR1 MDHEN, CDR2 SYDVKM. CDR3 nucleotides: TGTGCCAGCAGCTACGGACAGGGGCACACCGGGGAGCTGTTTTTT. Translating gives CASSYGQGHTGELFF.

CDR3 sequence reads: CASSSTGFGETQYF. The CDR3 DNA sequence: TGTGCCAGCAGCTCGACAGGGTTCGGAGAGACCCAGTACTTC. V gene TRBV13 combines with J gene TRBJ2-5; 7 bases are a match to TRBD1. Germline V gene sequence: CDR1 PRHDT, CDR2 FYEKMQ (reference sequence). This CDR3 comprises 14 residues. V lost 4 bases to trimming and J lost 4 bases; unmatched junction nucleotides: 6.

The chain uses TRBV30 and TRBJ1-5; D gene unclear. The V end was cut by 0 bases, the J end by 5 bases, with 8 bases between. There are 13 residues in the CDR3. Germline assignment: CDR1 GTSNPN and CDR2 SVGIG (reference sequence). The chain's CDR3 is CAWSVNRYQPQHF. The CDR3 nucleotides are TGTGCCTGGAGTGTAAACAGATATCAGCCCCAGCATTTT.

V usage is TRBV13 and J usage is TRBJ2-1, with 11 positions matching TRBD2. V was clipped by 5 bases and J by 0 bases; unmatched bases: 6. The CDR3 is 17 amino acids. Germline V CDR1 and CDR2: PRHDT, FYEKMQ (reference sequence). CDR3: CASSDGLAGSSYNEQFF. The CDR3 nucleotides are TGTGCCAGCAGCGACGGACTAGCGGGCAGCTCCTACAATGAGCAGTTCTTC.

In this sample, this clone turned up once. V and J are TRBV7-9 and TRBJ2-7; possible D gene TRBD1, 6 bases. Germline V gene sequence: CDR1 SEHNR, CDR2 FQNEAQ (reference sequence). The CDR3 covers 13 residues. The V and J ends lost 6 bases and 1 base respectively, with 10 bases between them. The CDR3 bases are TGTGCCAGCAGGATTGGACAGTCCTACGAGCAGTACTTC. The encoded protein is CASRIGQSYEQYF.

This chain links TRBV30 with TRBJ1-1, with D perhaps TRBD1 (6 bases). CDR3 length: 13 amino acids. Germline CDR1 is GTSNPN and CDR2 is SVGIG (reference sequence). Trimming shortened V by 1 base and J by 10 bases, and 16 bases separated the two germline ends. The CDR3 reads CAWSDRAAPGAFF. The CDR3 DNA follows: TGTGCCTGGAGTGACAGGGCGGCCCCGGGAGCTTTCTTT.

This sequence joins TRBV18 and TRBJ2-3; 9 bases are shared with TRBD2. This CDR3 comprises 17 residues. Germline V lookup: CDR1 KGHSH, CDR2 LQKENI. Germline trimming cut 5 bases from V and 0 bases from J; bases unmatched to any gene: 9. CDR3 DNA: TGTGCCAGCTCATCCCTCCAGACTAGCGGTAGCACAGATACGCAGTATTTT. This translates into CASSSLQTSGSTDTQYF. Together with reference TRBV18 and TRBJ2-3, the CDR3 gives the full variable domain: NAGVMQNPRHLVRRRGQEARLRCSPMKGHSHVYWYRQLPEEGLKFMVYLQKENIIDESGMPKERFSAEFPKEGPSILRIQQVVRGDSAAYFCASSSLQTSGSTDTQYFGPGTRLTVL.

CDR3 DNA sequence: TGTGCCACCAGCAGGAGACAGGGGGGAAGCGGCAATCAGCCCCAGCATTTT. It yields the protein CATSRRQGGSGNQPQHF. The rearrangement joins TRBV15 to TRBJ1-5, with TRBD1 matching over 9 bases. Germline CDR1 and CDR2: LNHNV and YYDKDF (reference sequence). This CDR3 comprises 17 residues. J gave up 2 bases and V 3 bases, and 8 bases lay outside the gene matches.

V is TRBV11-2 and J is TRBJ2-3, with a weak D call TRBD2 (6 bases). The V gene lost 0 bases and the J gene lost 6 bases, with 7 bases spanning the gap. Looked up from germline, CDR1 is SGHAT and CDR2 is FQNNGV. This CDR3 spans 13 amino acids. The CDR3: CASSLDLADTQYF. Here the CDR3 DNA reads TGTGCCAGCAGCTTAGACCTAGCGGATACGCAGTATTTT.

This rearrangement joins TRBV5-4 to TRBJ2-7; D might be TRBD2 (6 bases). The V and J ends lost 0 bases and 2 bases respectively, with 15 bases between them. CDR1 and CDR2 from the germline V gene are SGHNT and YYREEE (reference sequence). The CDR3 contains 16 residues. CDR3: CASSLGRDWKTYEQYF. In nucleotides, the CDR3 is TGTGCCAGCAGCTTGGGCCGGGACTGGAAAACCTACGAGCAGTACTTC.

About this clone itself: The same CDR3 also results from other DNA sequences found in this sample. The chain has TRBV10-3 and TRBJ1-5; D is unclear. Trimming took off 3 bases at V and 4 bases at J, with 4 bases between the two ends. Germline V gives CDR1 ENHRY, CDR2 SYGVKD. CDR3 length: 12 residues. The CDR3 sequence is CAISDSNQPQHF. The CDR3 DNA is TGTGCCATCAGTGACAGTAATCAGCCCCAGCATTTT.

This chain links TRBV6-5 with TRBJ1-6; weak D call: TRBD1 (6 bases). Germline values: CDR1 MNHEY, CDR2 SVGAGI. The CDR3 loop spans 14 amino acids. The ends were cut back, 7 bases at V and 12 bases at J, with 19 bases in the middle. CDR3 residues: CASKNREGQIPLHF. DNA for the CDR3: TGTGCCAGCAAAAACAGGGAGGGGCAAATACCCCTCCACTTT.

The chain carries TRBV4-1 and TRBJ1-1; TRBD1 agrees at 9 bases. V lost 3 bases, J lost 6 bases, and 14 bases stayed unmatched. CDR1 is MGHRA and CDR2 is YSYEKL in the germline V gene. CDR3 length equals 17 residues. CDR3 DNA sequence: TGCGCCAGCAGCCAGGGGACCGGGACAGGGATTTCCCCTGAAGCTTTCTTT. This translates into CASSQGTGTGISPEAFF.

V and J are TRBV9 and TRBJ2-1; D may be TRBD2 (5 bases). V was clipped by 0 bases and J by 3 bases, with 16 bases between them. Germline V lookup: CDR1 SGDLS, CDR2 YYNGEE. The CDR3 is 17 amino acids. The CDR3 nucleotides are TGTGCCAGCAGCGTAGCTTTGAGGGAGCGGATCTACAATGAGCAGTTCTTC. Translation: CASSVALRERIYNEQFF.

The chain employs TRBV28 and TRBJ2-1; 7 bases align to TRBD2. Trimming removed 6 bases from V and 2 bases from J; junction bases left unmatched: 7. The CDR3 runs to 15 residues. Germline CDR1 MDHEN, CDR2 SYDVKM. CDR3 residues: CASSWEGSPYNEQFF. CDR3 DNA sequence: TGTGCCAGCAGCTGGGAGGGCAGCCCCTACAATGAGCAGTTCTTC.

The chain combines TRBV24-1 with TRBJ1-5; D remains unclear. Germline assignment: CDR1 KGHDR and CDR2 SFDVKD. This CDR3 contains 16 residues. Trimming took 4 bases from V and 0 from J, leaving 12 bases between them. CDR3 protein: CATSEREINSNQPQHF. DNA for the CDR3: TGTGCCACCAGTGAACGAGAGATTAATAGCAATCAGCCCCAGCATTTT.

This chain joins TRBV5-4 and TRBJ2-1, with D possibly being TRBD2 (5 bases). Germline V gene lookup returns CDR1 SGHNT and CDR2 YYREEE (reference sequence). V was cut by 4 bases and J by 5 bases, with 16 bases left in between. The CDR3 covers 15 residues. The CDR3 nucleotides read TGTGCCAGCAGCCGTAGATTTGGAGGAGACAATGAGCAGTTCTTC. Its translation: CASSRRFGGDNEQFF. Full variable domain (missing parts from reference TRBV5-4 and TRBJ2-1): ETGVTQSPTHLIKTRGQQVTLRCSSQSGHNTVSWYQQALGQGPQFIFQYYREEENGRGNFPPRFSGLQFPNYSSELNVNALELDDSALYLCASSRRFGGDNEQFFGPGTRLTVL.

The CDR3 loop is CASSSPPGRESTEAFF. The CDR3 DNA sequence: TGTGCCAGCAGTTCCCCTCCGGGACGGGAGAGCACTGAAGCTTTCTTT. This chain uses TRBV6-5 with TRBJ1-1; a possible D gene is TRBD1 (5 bases). V lost 4 bases to trimming and J lost 4 bases, with 19 bases between them. The germline gives CDR1 MNHEY, CDR2 SVGAGI. The CDR3 length is 16 residues.

CDR3 protein: CASTGLAEEQFF. CDR3 nucleotide sequence: TGTGCCAGCACGGGACTAGCGGAAGAGCAGTTCTTC. This rearrangement joins TRBV28 to TRBJ2-1; TRBD2 matches at 11 bases. The CDR3 covers 12 residues. Unmatched junction bases numbered 3, after V lost 7 bases and J lost 10 bases. Germline assignment: CDR1 MDHEN and CDR2 SYDVKM.

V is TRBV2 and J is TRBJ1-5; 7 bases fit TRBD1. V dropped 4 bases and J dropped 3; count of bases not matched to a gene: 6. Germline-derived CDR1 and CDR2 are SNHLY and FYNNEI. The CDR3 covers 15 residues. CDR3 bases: TGTGCCAGCAGTGGACAGGGTCGGGACAATCAGCCCCAGCATTTT. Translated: CASSGQGRDNQPQHF.

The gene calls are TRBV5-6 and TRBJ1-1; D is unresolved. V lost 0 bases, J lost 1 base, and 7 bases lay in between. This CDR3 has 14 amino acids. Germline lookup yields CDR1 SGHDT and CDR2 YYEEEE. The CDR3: CASSLAGRNTEAFF. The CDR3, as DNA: TGTGCCAGCAGCTTGGCCGGGAGGAACACTGAAGCTTTCTTT. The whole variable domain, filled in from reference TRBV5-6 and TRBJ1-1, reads DAGVTQSPTHLIKTRGQQVTLRCSPKSGHDTVSWYQQALGQGPQFIFQYYEEEERQRGNFPDRFSGHQFPNYSSELNVNALLLGDSALYLCASSLAGRNTEAFFGQGTRLTVV.

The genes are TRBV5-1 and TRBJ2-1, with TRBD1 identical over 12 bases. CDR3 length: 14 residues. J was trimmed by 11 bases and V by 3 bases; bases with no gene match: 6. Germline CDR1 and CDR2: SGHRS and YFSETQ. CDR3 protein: CASSWGQGARQQFF. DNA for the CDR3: TGCGCCAGCAGCTGGGGACAGGGGGCGCGGCAGCAGTTCTTC.

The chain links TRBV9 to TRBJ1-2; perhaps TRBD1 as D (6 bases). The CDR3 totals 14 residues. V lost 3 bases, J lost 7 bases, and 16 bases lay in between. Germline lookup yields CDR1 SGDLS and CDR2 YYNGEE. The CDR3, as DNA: TGTGCCAGCAGCGCCCGGGACACCGATGCTGGCTACACCTTC. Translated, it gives CASSARDTDAGYTF. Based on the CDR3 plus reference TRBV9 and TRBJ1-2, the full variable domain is DSGVTQTPKHLITATGQRVTLRCSPRSGDLSVYWYQQSLDQGLQFLIQYYNGEERAKGNILERFSAQQFPDLHSELNLSSLELGDSALYFCASSARDTDAGYTFGSGTRLTVV.